Shown below are 5 T cell receptor beta chains from a single sample sequenced in a study of spatial heterogeneity in lung cancer. The study's findings and limits: Tumor mutation count correlated with how many alpha and beta TCRs expanded intratumorally.

MiXCR was run by TCRdb on the 5' RACE reads, yielding one entry per CDR3 protein. The table has about 11,000 distinct CDR3 sequences, more than 7% seen once; the top ten hold roughly a fifth. Their antigens are not known. As to time point: sample taken at primary tumor resection. The sample here was lung tumor tissue, taken at surgery. The receptors were sampled from a female donor with early-stage non-small cell lung cancer.

Worth noting for this clonotype: This beta chain is off target for a library built for alpha chains, so its abundance means little. V gene TRBV6-5 combines with J gene TRBJ2-7; 11 bases match TRBD2. Germline V gene sequence: CDR1 MNHEY, CDR2 SVGAGI. The CDR3 extends over 14 amino acids. V was pared by 7 bases and J by 4 bases, with 6 bases of the junction left unmatched. The CDR3, as DNA: TGTGCCAGCAAAATAGCGGGGGGGCTGTACGAGCAGTACTTC. Translation gives CASKIAGGLYEQYF.

This clonotype rates as medium-sized (0.01 to 0.1%). This beta chain is an off-target read within a library intended for alpha chains, so its frequency means little. The chain recombines TRBV5-1 with TRBJ1-5, with no clear D. V was trimmed by 2 bases and J by 6 bases, leaving 9 bases between them. CDR1 is SGHRS and CDR2 is YFSETQ in the germline V gene. The CDR3 totals 13 residues. The CDR3 is CASSFGGGQPQHF. Written as DNA, the CDR3 is TGCGCCAGCAGCTTCGGAGGCGGTCAGCCCCAGCATTTT.

This clonotype was recorded many times. Within a library made for alpha chains, this beta chain is off target, and its count is uninformative. V usage is TRBV20-1 and J usage is TRBJ2-1; a weak D match, TRBD2 (5 bases). The length of the CDR3 is 14 residues. V shed 3 bases and J shed 3 bases, with 12 bases lying between them. Germline V lookup: CDR1 DFQATT, CDR2 SNEGSKA (reference sequence). CDR3 sequence: CSASSDSSYNEQFF. CDR3 nucleotide sequence: TGCAGTGCTAGTTCGGACTCGAGCTACAATGAGCAGTTCTTC.

This clonotype has ten or more counts. The library was built for alpha chains, so this beta chain is an off-target read and its size means little. The rearrangement joins TRBV15 to TRBJ2-3; D tentatively fits TRBD1 or TRBD2 (6 bases each). Germline assignment: CDR1 LNHNV and CDR2 YYDKDF (reference sequence). V shed 1 base and J shed 1 base, with 12 bases lying between them. This CDR3 spans 16 amino acids. The CDR3 nucleotides read TGTGCCACCAGCAGAGGTGGGGGGCCGGGCACAGATACGCAGTATTTT. Protein sequence: CATSRGGGPGTDTQYF.

This clonotype was counted ten times or more. This beta chain lies outside the target of a library built for alpha chains; its clone size means little. The chain links TRBV5-4 to TRBJ1-1; D might be TRBD1 (5 bases). V dropped 5 bases and J dropped 0 bases, with 11 bases sitting between them. Germline CDR1 SGHNT, CDR2 YYREEE (reference sequence). There are 14 residues in the CDR3. DNA of the CDR3: TGTGCCAGCAGTTGGGGGGTTGTGAACACTGAAGCTTTCTTT. Its protein product is CASSWGVVNTEAFF.